One and the same sample provided the 22 T cell receptor beta chains below, sequenced in a study of T-cell reconstitution after alpha-beta-depleted transplantation in children (dated by TCRdb to between 2015 and 2016). The method was PCR. Sequencing used an Illumina HiSeq 2500. To normalize quantification of the TCRbeta repertoire, the TCR libraries were built with molecular barcoding that relied on unique molecular identifiers. The public reads were quality trimmed at Q25 with fastp and then assembled into clones with MiXCR by TCRdb, keeping productive beta chains. A single entry per CDR3 protein holds the most common genes and DNA from its merged rows. The sample records around 800,000 distinct CDR3 sequences, around 17% of which are singletons. The ten largest clones capture approximately 5% of the sample. The treatment or condition label, read with the paper, signifies: allogeneic hematopoietic cell transplantation with graft depleted of TCRalphabeta T cells and CD19 B cells.

Sequenced here: PBMCs, mostly from graft donor cells, sampled 360 days after TCRalphabeta/CD19-depleted stem cell transplant. These receptors were obtained from a male patient between 10 and 17 years old who had a stem cell transplant for acute lymphoblastic leukemia, so the T cells may come from the graft donor.

This clonotype was counted only a few times. V usage is TRBV19 and J usage is TRBJ2-7, with no clear D. Germline V gene data show CDR1 as LNHDA and CDR2 as SQIVND (reference sequence). The CDR3 extends over 14 amino acids. V was trimmed by 3 bases and J by 0 bases, leaving 9 bases between them. The CDR3 loop is CASSIGLVSYEQYF. The CDR3 DNA sequence: TGTGCCAGTAGTATTGGGCTTGTCTCCTACGAGCAGTACTTC.

This clonotype was observed many times. The chain has TRBV12-3 or TRBV12-4 and TRBJ1-1, with D uncertain. The ends were cut back, 2 bases at V and 8 bases at J, with 12 bases in the middle. This CDR3 comprises 13 residues. The DNA of the CDR3 is TGTGCCAGCAGTTTAAGAAGAAGAGGAGAAGCTTTCTTT. As protein: CASSLRRRGEAFF.

The table lists this clonotype with a few counts. The chain links TRBV29-1 to TRBJ2-7; D might be TRBD1 (6 bases). CDR3 length: 12 residues. From germline, CDR1 is SQVTM and CDR2 ANQGSEA. V lost 4 bases to trimming and J lost 2 bases, with 9 bases between them. CDR3 DNA sequence: TGCAGCGTTGTGACAGGCGCCTACGAGCAGTACTTC. It is translated as CSVVTGAYEQYF.

The genes are TRBV7-3 and TRBJ1-1; TRBD1 matches 7 bases. Germline CDR1 reads SGHTA; CDR2 reads FQGTGA. The CDR3 totals 16 residues. Trimming cost V 2 bases and J 1 base; bases outside gene matches: 7. The CDR3 bases are TGTGCCAGCAGCTTAGAACCAGGGGGACGGAACACTGAAGCTTTCTTT. Translating gives CASSLEPGGRNTEAFF.

This clonotype was detected ten times or more. The chain employs TRBV20-1 and TRBJ2-7, with 7 positions matching TRBD1. This CDR3 spans 13 amino acids. The ends lost 3 bases at V and 1 base at J; junction bases unmatched: 3. The germline V gene encodes CDR1 DFQATT and CDR2 SNEGSKA (reference sequence). CDR3 protein: CSASTGASYEQYF. Written as DNA, the CDR3 is TGCAGTGCTAGTACAGGGGCATCCTACGAGCAGTACTTC.

There are a few counts of this clonotype. The chain combines TRBV29-1 with TRBJ2-1; weak D call: TRBD2 (5 bases). CDR3 length: 15 amino acids. Germline assignment: CDR1 SQVTM and CDR2 ANQGSEA. Trimming stripped 1 base from V and 4 bases from J, with 14 bases between. CDR3 region: CSVEADLVPYNEQFF. The CDR3 nucleotides are TGCAGCGTTGAAGCGGACTTAGTCCCTTACAATGAGCAGTTCTTC.

CDR3 DNA: TGTGCCAGCAGTCCTAGACGGACTGGGGAAAAACTGTTTTTT. It codes for CASSPRRTGEKLFF. The chain couples TRBV27 to TRBJ1-4; D is uncertain. The germline gives CDR1 MNHEY, CDR2 SMNVEV (reference sequence). V lost 5 bases and J 8 bases, leaving 15 bases between the germline ends. CDR3 length equals 14 residues.

This chain links TRBV12-3 or TRBV12-4 with TRBJ2-3, with 10 bases lining up with TRBD2. Trimming took 4 bases from V and 8 from J; bases not matched to a gene: 6. The CDR3 extends over 14 amino acids. The CDR3, as DNA: TGTGCCAGCAGTTCGGGACTAGCGTTGGCTACGCAGTATTTT. Protein: CASSSGLALATQYF.

The chain recombines TRBV24-1 with TRBJ2-5; 7 positions match TRBD1. This CDR3 contains 17 residues. Trimming cost V 3 bases and J 2 bases; bases outside gene matches: 11. Germline V gene sequence: CDR1 KGHDR, CDR2 SFDVKD. CDR3 protein: CATSDPPLGTAQETQYF. The DNA for the CDR3 is TGTGCCACCAGTGATCCCCCACTTGGGACAGCTCAAGAGACCCAGTACTTC.

J is TRBJ2-2 and V is TRBV10-3; 10 bases are a match to TRBD1. In germline, CDR1 is ENHRY, CDR2 SYGVKD. J lost 1 base, V lost 5 bases, and 4 bases had no gene match. This CDR3 is 16 amino acids long. The CDR3, as DNA: TGTGCCATCAGTCAGGGACAGGGGTTGAACACCGGGGAGCTGTTTTTT. Translated, it gives CAISQGQGLNTGELFF.

This clonotype was observed a few times. The V gene is TRBV15, the J gene TRBJ2-2, with D perhaps assigned TRBD1 or TRBD2 (6 bases each). This CDR3 region has 15 residues. Germline V gene lookup returns CDR1 LNHNV and CDR2 YYDKDF (reference sequence). V was trimmed by 3 bases and J by 7 bases, leaving 15 bases between them. CDR3 residues: CATSRGGGTDGELFF. The CDR3 DNA sequence: TGTGCCACCAGCAGGGGGGGCGGGACGGACGGGGAGCTGTTTTTT.

This clonotype was observed a handful of times. The chain uses TRBV21-1 and TRBJ2-3; the DNA was not compared with TRBD1, the D call given in the table. TRBV21-1 is a pseudogene locus. The CDR3 totals 16 residues. CDR3 DNA sequence: TGTGCCAGCAGCAAAGGAGACAGGGGACCGAATGATACGCAGTATTTT. Translation gives CASSKGDRGPNDTQYF.

This clonotype was counted at least ten times. The chain is built from TRBV11-2 and TRBJ1-1; TRBD1 is a possible D gene (5 bases). The CDR3 is 14 amino acids. Trimming removed 1 base at V and 8 bases at J, with 14 bases between. CDR1 is SGHAT and CDR2 is FQNNGV in the germline V gene. The CDR3: CASSLVRGLQEAFF. CDR3 coding DNA: TGTGCCAGCAGCTTAGTCCGGGGGTTGCAAGAAGCTTTCTTT. The variable domain in full, with the rest retrieved from reference TRBV11-2 and TRBJ1-1, is EAGVAQSPRYKIIEKRQSVAFWCNPISGHATLYWYQQILGQGPKLLIQFQNNGVVDDSQLPKDRFSAERLKGVDSTLKIQPAKLEDSAVYLCASSLVRGLQEAFFGQGTRLTVV.

The CDR3 bases are TGTGCCAGCAGCCGACAAGTCGTGGGGGGAAAGAACACTGAAGCTTTCTTT. Translation: CASSRQVVGGKNTEAFF. The chain uses TRBV3-1 and TRBJ1-1, with TRBD1 as a possible D gene (5 bases). Trimming removed 4 bases at V and 1 base at J, with 19 bases between. The CDR3 runs to 17 residues. The V gene's germline CDR1 is LGHDT and CDR2 YNNKEL (reference sequence).

This chain connects TRBV4-1 to TRBJ1-1, with TRBD1 matching 7 bases. The V and J ends lost 5 bases and 7 bases, in that order; junction bases with no gene match: 13. The CDR3 contains 15 residues. Germline V lookup: CDR1 MGHRA, CDR2 YSYEKL. Written as DNA, the CDR3 is TGCGCCAGCAGCACTCGGGACAGCTTCGGGGGTGAAGCTTTCTTT. Protein product: CASSTRDSFGGEAFF.

The chain joins TRBV5-1 to TRBJ2-3; TRBD2 is a possible D gene (6 bases). The CDR3 spans 15 residues. V lost 6 bases, J lost 0 bases, and 14 bases lay in between. Germline V CDR1 and CDR2: SGHRS, YFSETQ. CDR3 protein: CASKSSGYSTDTQYF. The CDR3 DNA reads TGCGCCAGCAAAAGTAGCGGATATAGCACAGATACGCAGTATTTT.

This clonotype showed up just a few times. The chain couples TRBV7-2 to TRBJ2-1; 8 bases are shared with TRBD2. The CDR3 contains 21 residues. V lost 0 bases and J lost 0; bases outside the gene matches: 16. Germline CDR1 and CDR2: SGHTA and FQGNSA. The CDR3 sequence is CASSLARGVAGLRSSYNEQFF. CDR3 sequence (DNA): TGTGCCAGCAGCTTAGCGAGGGGGGTAGCGGGACTGAGGAGCTCCTACAATGAGCAGTTCTTC. The full variable domain, in which reference TRBV7-2 and TRBJ2-1 provide the parts outside the CDR3, is GAGVSQSPSNKVTEKGKDVELRCDPISGHTALYWYRQSLGQGLEFLIYFQGNSAPDKSGLPSDRFSAERTGGSVSTLTIQRTQQEDSAVYLCASSLARGVAGLRSSYNEQFFGPGTRLTVL.

A few counts support this clonotype. The chain has TRBV13 and TRBJ2-1, with D tentatively TRBD2 (6 bases). CDR1 and CDR2 (germline): PRHDT, FYEKMQ (reference sequence). The V end lost 2 bases, the J end lost 0 bases, and 14 bases lay between the germline ends. There are 17 residues in the CDR3. CDR3: CASSLTRAGSSYNEQFF. The DNA of the CDR3 is TGTGCCAGCAGCTTAACGAGGGCGGGGAGCTCCTACAATGAGCAGTTCTTC.

This clonotype was detected many times. V is TRBV29-1 and J is TRBJ2-3; 13 bases line up with TRBD2. This CDR3 is built from 19 residues. Germline V gene data show CDR1 as SQVTM and CDR2 as ANQGSEA. V dropped 7 bases and J dropped 4; count of bases not matched to a gene: 20. The DNA for the CDR3 is TGCAGCGCCCGATTCCACCTAGGACTAGCGGGAGTGGGCGCAGATACGCAGTATTTT. Residues: CSARFHLGLAGVGADTQYF.

This clonotype was seen only a few times. The chain has TRBV28 and TRBJ1-5; weak D call: TRBD1 (6 bases). This CDR3 region has 14 residues. Per the germline V gene, CDR1 is MDHEN and CDR2 is SYDVKM. The ends were cut back, 3 bases at V and 7 bases at J, with 13 bases in the middle. As DNA, the CDR3 is TGTGCCAGCAGTTTTGGAGGGCAGGGGCAGCCCCAGCATTTT. Its protein is CASSFGGQGQPQHF.

This rearrangement joins TRBV20-1 to TRBJ2-5, with 9 bases matching TRBD2. The CDR3 covers 16 residues. Germline CDR1 DFQATT, CDR2 SNEGSKA (reference sequence). Trimming took 1 base from V and 5 from J; bases not matched to a gene: 11. CDR3 DNA: TGCAGTGCTAGAGGCAGGGCGGGAGGGCCAAGGGAGACCCAGTACTTC. It codes for CSARGRAGGPRETQYF.

The genes are TRBV15 and TRBJ2-7; 8 nucleotides align to TRBD2. In germline, CDR1 is LNHNV, CDR2 YYDKDF (reference sequence). This CDR3 is 17 amino acids long. J was trimmed by 2 bases and V by 5 bases; bases with no gene match: 14. The CDR3 nucleotides read TGTGCCACCAGCCCTGGCGGGGGGCGCATTCGCGCCTACGAGCAGTACTTC. It codes for CATSPGGGRIRAYEQYF.